The 14 T cell receptor beta chains listed next were all sequenced from one sample in a study of blood T cells in healthy people across ages. Alongside a J-beta primer mix, a sample-barcoded 5' primer served in a second PCR lasting roughly 6 to 11 cycles. TCRdb reprocessed the 5' RACE reads with MiXCR, giving one entry per CDR3 protein. The table shows 1.5 million to 2 million distinct CDR3 sequences, with 28% occurring only once. The sample consisted of blood. These receptors all stem from a woman aged 25 to 39 in good health.

Only one count was recorded for this clonotype. The rearrangement uses TRBV2 and TRBJ2-1; TRBD2 agrees at 13 bases. Germline V lookup: CDR1 SNHLY, CDR2 FYNNEI. The J segment lost 0 bases and the V segment lost 4 bases, leaving 3 bases of the junction unmatched. The CDR3 has 17 amino acids. CDR3 in amino acids: CASSGTSGSSSYNEQFF. CDR3 DNA: TGTGCCAGCAGTGGGACTAGCGGGAGTAGCTCCTACAATGAGCAGTTCTTC.

This clonotype was seen a few times. The chain carries TRBV18 and TRBJ2-1; 9 nucleotides match TRBD1. CDR1 and CDR2 from the germline V gene are KGHSH and LQKENI. This CDR3 contains 15 residues. The junction had 8 bases not matched to a gene; V was cut back by 3 bases and J by 8 bases. CDR3 DNA: TGTGCCAGCTCACCGGGACAGGGCCCAGGCGATGAGCAGTTCTTC. It is translated as CASSPGQGPGDEQFF. Full variable domain (remainder filled in from reference TRBV18 and TRBJ2-1): NAGVMQNPRHLVRRRGQEARLRCSPMKGHSHVYWYRQLPEEGLKFMVYLQKENIIDESGMPKERFSAEFPKEGPSILRIQQVVRGDSAAYFCASSPGQGPGDEQFFGPGTRLTVL.

This clonotype was seen more than once but under ten times. The chain uses TRBV7-7 and TRBJ2-5, with D possibly TRBD2 on 6 matching bases. V was shortened by 8 bases and J by 9 bases, with 13 bases between the two germline ends. Germline-derived CDR1 and CDR2 are SSHAT and FNYEAQ (reference sequence). The CDR3 has 11 amino acids. As DNA, the CDR3 is TGTGCCAGCGCAGCGGGTGAGGCCCAGTACTTC. Translating it yields CASAAGEAQYF.

Of note for this clonotype: This may be a read error, as it is one base from a much larger clone. The chain carries TRBV20-1 and TRBJ2-7; tentative D call: TRBD2 (7 bases). The germline V and J ends were trimmed by 0 bases and 7 bases, with 22 bases remaining between them. The CDR3 extends over 16 amino acids. Per germline, CDR1 DFQATT and CDR2 SNEGSKA (reference sequence). CDR3 coding DNA: TGCAGTGCTAGAGATCTGGGGGGGCTATCTAACAATGAGCAGTACTTC. This encodes CSARDLGGLSNNEQYF.

The V and J genes are TRBV5-1 and TRBJ2-1; the D gene is possibly TRBD2 (5 bases). CDR1 and CDR2 from the germline V gene are SGHRS and YFSETQ. V lost 5 bases to trimming and J lost 6 bases, with 18 bases between them. This CDR3 has 15 residues. CDR3 amino acids: CASRAGGLAINEQFF. DNA for the CDR3: TGCGCCAGCAGGGCCGGCGGACTGGCCATCAATGAGCAGTTCTTC.

This clonotype came up many times. The chain couples TRBV25-1 to TRBJ2-6; D is undetermined. The germline CDR1 and CDR2 sequences are MGHDK and SYGVNS. The CDR3 is 16 residues long. V lost 3 bases, J lost 0 bases, and 9 bases lay in between. The CDR3 DNA reads as TGTGCCAGCAGTGATCCCAGGTTCTCTGGGGCCAACGTCCTGACTTTC. Translation gives CASSDPRFSGANVLTF.

This clonotype was seen repeatedly, ten times or more. The chain carries TRBV29-1 and TRBJ2-7, with TRBD1 as a possible D gene (5 bases). V lost 7 bases and J 0 bases, leaving 10 bases between the germline ends. This CDR3 has 12 amino acids. Germline V gives CDR1 SQVTM, CDR2 ANQGSEA. The CDR3 loop reads CSGVGDSYEQYF. The CDR3 DNA is TGCAGCGGGGTAGGGGACTCCTACGAGCAGTACTTC.

Ten or more counts support this clonotype. The genes are TRBV12-3 or TRBV12-4 and TRBJ1-2; TRBD1 aligns across 9 bases. V gave up 6 bases and J gave up 4 bases; unmatched junction bases: 6. CDR3 length: 14 amino acids. Here the CDR3 reads CASSPTGQGYGYTF. The CDR3 region has the DNA TGTGCCAGCAGCCCGACGGGACAGGGCTATGGCTACACCTTC.

The chain recombines TRBV7-2 with TRBJ1-2; no clear D. V lost 5 bases to trimming and J lost 2 bases, with 9 bases between them. CDR3 length: 13 amino acids. Germline V gene lookup returns CDR1 SGHTA and CDR2 FQGNSA. The CDR3 DNA sequence: TGTGCCAGCAGCAGTGTGGTCAACTATGGCTACACCTTC. This gives the protein CASSSVVNYGYTF.

This clonotype was recorded many times. The chain joins TRBV27 to TRBJ1-2; D not certain. Trimming removed 5 bases at V and 2 bases at J, with 12 bases between. The CDR3 is 14 residues long. Germline values: CDR1 MNHEY, CDR2 SMNVEV (reference sequence). The CDR3 DNA reads as TGTGCCAGCAGTCCCAAAGCACGGAACTATGGCTACACCTTC. Its translation: CASSPKARNYGYTF.

This clonotype has ten or more counts. The chain combines TRBV6-6 with TRBJ2-1; D may be TRBD1 (6 bases). CDR3 size: 13 residues. Germline V gene sequence: CDR1 MNHNY, CDR2 SVGAGI (reference sequence). The V end was cut by 6 bases, the J end by 6 bases, with 12 bases between. The CDR3: CASRPTGSNEQFF. CDR3 nucleotide sequence: TGTGCCAGCAGACCAACAGGGAGCAATGAGCAGTTCTTC.

V gene TRBV29-1 combines with J gene TRBJ2-3, with unresolved D. The CDR3 runs to 12 residues. Trimming stripped 7 bases from V and 4 bases from J, with 12 bases between. Germline V CDR1 and CDR2: SQVTM, ANQGSEA. The CDR3 DNA is TGCAGCGGGGCCCGCGTGGCAGATACGCAGTATTTT. It is translated as CSGARVADTQYF.

This clonotype was observed at least ten times. The chain is built from TRBV15 and TRBJ2-7, with a weak D call TRBD1 (5 bases). The CDR3 is 14 amino acids. V was pared by 4 bases and J by 0 bases, with 10 bases between. The germline gives CDR1 LNHNV, CDR2 YYDKDF (reference sequence). The CDR3: CATSMGRLSYEQYF. The DNA of the CDR3 is TGTGCCACCAGCATGGGGCGGCTCTCCTACGAGCAGTACTTC.

The table lists this clonotype with a few counts. The chain joins TRBV6-2 or TRBV6-3 to TRBJ1-5; D uncertain. CDR1 is MNHEY, CDR2 SVGEGT, per germline. With 6 bases removed from V and 7 bases from J, the gap between germline ends came to 13 bases. CDR3 length: 13 residues. CDR3 sequence: CASSSSGRQPQHF. The CDR3 DNA reads as TGTGCCAGCAGCTCCTCGGGGAGGCAGCCCCAGCATTTT.